The 31 T cell receptor beta chains reported below all come from one sample, sequenced in a study of beta chain features in type 1 diabetes. Study-wide points: Among all four CD4+ subsets, Type 1 diabetes patients had TCRB CDR3s that were moderately but significantly shorter.

Of the isolated RNA, all was reverse transcribed, and so the sequenced material was expressed TCRB transcripts. Sequencing was performed with immunoSEQ multiplex PCR; in TCRdb, only in-frame clones are kept and a portion is missing. The sample yields about 700,000 clones, 13% seen once. For these receptors, no antigen is known. The sample taken for sequencing was naive CD4+ T cells from blood. The origin of the receptors is a man aged 18 to 35 with type 1 diabetes.

This clone came up a few times. The chain couples TRBV25-1 to TRBJ2-5, with 12 bases fitting TRBD2. Germline-derived CDR1 and CDR2 are MGHDK and SYGVNS. Unmatched junction bases numbered 10, after V lost 3 bases and J lost 5 bases. The CDR3 spans 17 residues. DNA for the CDR3: TGTGCCAGCAGTGACCAGACTAGCGGGGGCCCGGGGGAGACCCAGTACTTC. It specifies CASSDQTSGGPGETQYF.

This clone was found a few times. The genes are TRBV28 and TRBJ2-3, with unresolved D. The germline CDR1 and CDR2 sequences are MDHEN and SYDVKM. The CDR3 spans 15 residues. The V gene lost 8 bases and the J gene lost 1 base, with 16 bases spanning the gap. The CDR3 loop reads CASLSNGWRTDTQYF. The CDR3 bases are TGTGCCAGCCTTAGTAACGGCTGGCGCACAGATACGCAGTATTTT.

Of note for this clone: Distinct nucleotide sequences in the sample also encode this CDR3. V is TRBV2 and J is TRBJ1-3; D may be TRBD1 (6 bases). Germline assignment: CDR1 SNHLY and CDR2 FYNNEI. The CDR3 runs 14 residues. V lost 6 bases, J lost 0 bases, and 9 bases lay in between. The CDR3 reads CASSEQGSGNTIYF. The CDR3 DNA follows: TGTGCCAGCAGCGAACAGGGCTCTGGAAACACCATATATTTT.

There are a few counts of this clone. The CDR3 protein is CAISETGGTYNEQFF. Written as DNA, the CDR3 is TGTGCCATCAGTGAGACAGGGGGCACGTATAATGAGCAGTTCTTC. The genes are TRBV10-3 and TRBJ2-1; 9 bases align to TRBD1. Germline CDR1 ENHRY, CDR2 SYGVKD. This CDR3 spans 15 amino acids. V shed 2 bases and J 7 bases; nucleotides not matched to a gene: 6.

This clone has just a few counts. Within the sample, other DNA sequences also encode this same CDR3. CDR3 in DNA: TGTGCCAGCAGCTTAGTTACAGATACGCAGTATTTT. Protein: CASSLVTDTQYF. The V and J genes are TRBV11-3 and TRBJ2-3; D remains unclear. The CDR3 is 12 residues long. V was cut by 1 base and J by 3 bases, with 2 bases left in between. Germline CDR1 and CDR2: SGHNT and YENEEA.

The table lists this clone with a few counts. The J gene is TRBJ1-1, the V gene TRBV14, with a tentative D call TRBD1 (6 bases). The germline CDR1 and CDR2 sequences are SGHDN and FVKESK. Trimming cost V 4 bases and J 4 bases, with 13 bases left between them. CDR3 length equals 14 residues. CDR3 sequence: CASSRMGAGTEAFF. The CDR3 region has the DNA TGTGCCAGCAGCCGCATGGGGGCCGGCACTGAAGCTTTCTTT.

This clone was observed a few times. The J gene is TRBJ2-2, the V gene TRBV19; D remains ambiguous. Trimming removed 9 bases from V and 0 bases from J, with 14 bases in between. The CDR3 spans 15 residues. Germline V gene data show CDR1 as LNHDA and CDR2 as SQIVND (reference sequence). The CDR3: CASKIGQANTGELFF. CDR3 nucleotide sequence: TGTGCCAGCAAAATCGGCCAGGCGAACACCGGGGAGCTGTTTTTT.

The CDR3 DNA is TGTGCCAGCAGTGGACTAGCGGGGGTGCTAGCCAAAAACATTCAGTACTTC. Translated: CASSGLAGVLAKNIQYF. The rearrangement joins TRBV2 to TRBJ2-4, with 12 positions matching TRBD2. The CDR3 has 17 residues. V lost 4 bases and J lost 0; bases outside the gene matches: 4. CDR1 is SNHLY, CDR2 FYNNEI, per germline.

The chain is built from TRBV5-1 and TRBJ2-1; maybe TRBD2 (5 bases). This CDR3 region has 15 residues. Germline CDR1 is SGHRS and CDR2 is YFSETQ. Trimming stripped 5 bases from V and 0 bases from J, with 12 bases between. The CDR3 bases are TGCGCCAGCAGATCAAGCGGAAGCTCCTACAATGAGCAGTTCTTC. Translating it yields CASRSSGSSYNEQFF.

The chain uses TRBV5-1 and TRBJ1-2; 9 bases are shared with TRBD1. Germline-derived CDR1 and CDR2 are SGHRS and YFSETQ. J lost 5 bases, V lost 0 bases, and 5 bases had no gene match. The CDR3 totals 15 residues. The CDR3 reads CASSLDGDRVYGYTF. The CDR3 coding sequence is TGCGCCAGCAGCTTGGACGGGGACAGGGTTTATGGCTACACCTTC.

The V gene is TRBV5-6, the J gene TRBJ2-2, with unresolved D. Germline V gives CDR1 SGHDT, CDR2 YYEEEE. Trimming stripped 3 bases from V and 5 bases from J, with 20 bases between. The CDR3 is 17 residues long. The chain's CDR3 is CASSSIDWVSSTGELFF. DNA for the CDR3: TGTGCCAGCAGCTCTATAGACTGGGTTTCGTCGACCGGGGAGCTGTTTTTT.

The chain employs TRBV11-2 and TRBJ2-3; D may be TRBD2 (6 bases). Per germline, CDR1 SGHAT and CDR2 FQNNGV. The CDR3 length is 14 residues. The ends were cut back, 5 bases at V and 5 bases at J, with 14 bases in the middle. The CDR3 DNA reads as TGTGCCAGCAGCCCACGGCCGGAGGGAGATACGCAGTATTTT. Translated: CASSPRPEGDTQYF.

This chain connects TRBV7-9 to TRBJ1-6; D is uncertain. The V gene lost 1 base and the J gene lost 0 bases, with 10 bases spanning the gap. CDR3 length equals 17 residues. Germline CDR1 reads SEHNR; CDR2 reads FQNEAQ (reference sequence). CDR3 protein: CASSLVEGSSYNSPLHF. CDR3 bases: TGTGCCAGCAGCTTAGTGGAAGGGAGCTCCTATAATTCACCCCTCCACTTT.

The rearrangement joins TRBV9 to TRBJ2-7; 7 nucleotides line up with TRBD1. The CDR3 length is 15 residues. Germline values: CDR1 SGDLS, CDR2 YYNGEE. Trimming at V came to 2 bases and at J to 3 bases, leaving 8 bases not matched to a gene. In DNA form, the CDR3 reads TGTGCCAGCAGCGTCCGACAGGGCTTCATCTACGAGCAGTACTTC. It encodes CASSVRQGFIYEQYF.

This clone showed up just a few times. This chain uses TRBV9 with TRBJ2-3; no reliable D call. Germline CDR1 and CDR2: SGDLS and YYNGEE. The CDR3 totals 14 residues. The V gene lost 0 bases and the J gene lost 4 bases, with 9 bases spanning the gap. This CDR3 reads CASSVVAKADTQYF. CDR3 nucleotide sequence: TGTGCCAGCAGCGTAGTGGCGAAGGCAGATACGCAGTATTTT.

This clone was seen only a few times. The chain carries TRBV28 and TRBJ1-4, with 9 bases matching TRBD1. This CDR3 comprises 13 residues. Trimming at V came to 10 bases and at J to 7 bases, leaving 7 bases not matched to a gene. The germline V gene encodes CDR1 MDHEN and CDR2 SYDVKM. CDR3 protein: CATQTGGGEKLFF. CDR3 bases: TGTGCCACCCAGACAGGGGGAGGTGAAAAACTGTTTTTT.

This rearrangement joins TRBV5-1 to TRBJ1-2; no clear D gene. The CDR3 covers 13 residues. Germline CDR1 reads SGHRS; CDR2 reads YFSETQ. V was shortened by 2 bases and J by 6 bases, with 11 bases between the two germline ends. The chain's CDR3 is CASSFSSEDGYTF. CDR3 DNA: TGCGCCAGCAGCTTTTCATCCGAGGATGGCTACACCTTC.

This clone was counted only a few times. The chain couples TRBV5-1 to TRBJ2-5, with D unclear. The CDR3 runs 14 residues. Trimming removed 4 bases at V and 4 bases at J, with 14 bases between. Germline assignment: CDR1 SGHRS and CDR2 YFSETQ. CDR3 nucleotide sequence: TGCGCCAGCAGCCCCCTAAGCTCCGGAGAGACCCAGTACTTC. It translates to CASSPLSSGETQYF. The full variable domain, rest sourced from reference TRBV5-1 and TRBJ2-5, is KAGVTQTPRYLIKTRGQQVTLSCSPISGHRSVSWYQQTPGQGLQFLFEYFSETQRNKGNFPGRFSGRQFSNSRSEMNVSTLELGDSALYLCASSPLSSGETQYFGPGTRLLVL.

Worth noting for this clone: Other DNA sequences within the sample encode an identical CDR3. The genes are TRBV2 and TRBJ1-5; D gene uncertain. This CDR3 has 14 amino acids. V was pared by 3 bases and J by 4 bases, with 10 bases between. Looked up from germline, CDR1 is SNHLY and CDR2 is FYNNEI. CDR3 nucleotide sequence: TGTGCCAGCAGTGAGGGTCCGAGTAATCAGCCCCAGCATTTT. As protein: CASSEGPSNQPQHF.

In its sample, this clone was seen a few times. J is TRBJ2-3 and V is TRBV29-1; 7 nucleotides agree with TRBD2. The CDR3 sequence is 13 residues long. Germline lookup yields CDR1 SQVTM and CDR2 ANQGSEA. The junction had 8 bases not matched to a gene; V was cut back by 6 bases and J by 5 bases. The CDR3 spells CSVPFPGGDTQYF. The CDR3 coding sequence is TGCAGCGTCCCTTTTCCGGGGGGAGATACGCAGTATTTT.

The sample holds a few counts of this clone. This sequence joins TRBV6-5 and TRBJ1-2; 7 bases line up with TRBD1. The junction had 7 bases not matched to a gene; V was cut back by 5 bases and J by 7 bases. CDR1 and CDR2 from the germline V gene are MNHEY and SVGAGI. CDR3 size: 13 residues. CDR3 in amino acids: CASSLTGAGGYTF. The CDR3 nucleotides read TGTGCCAGCAGTCTTACAGGGGCTGGTGGCTACACCTTC.

The chain employs TRBV28 and TRBJ1-2; D is unresolved. The CDR3 covers 12 residues. Germline V gene data show CDR1 as MDHEN and CDR2 as SYDVKM. Trimming removed 2 bases at V and 8 bases at J, with 9 bases between. In nucleotides, the CDR3 is TGTGCCAGCAGTTTACAGGAATTGGGCTACACCTTC. Residues: CASSLQELGYTF.

There are a few counts of this clone. The rearrangement uses TRBV5-6 and TRBJ2-7, with TRBD2 as a possible D gene (6 bases). Germline CDR1 and CDR2: SGHDT and YYEEEE. V was shortened by 2 bases and J by 2 bases, with 14 bases between the two germline ends. The CDR3 has 15 amino acids. The chain's CDR3 is CASSFGRGTTYEQYF. The CDR3 DNA reads as TGTGCCAGCAGCTTCGGGCGCGGGACCACCTACGAGCAGTACTTC.

The chain joins TRBV27 to TRBJ1-4; D is ambiguous. The CDR3 contains 14 residues. CDR1 is MNHEY and CDR2 is SMNVEV in the germline V gene (reference sequence). The V end lost 5 bases, the J end lost 0 bases, and 7 bases lay between the germline ends. The CDR3 sequence is CASSVTATNEKLFF. The CDR3 DNA is TGTGCCAGCAGTGTGACTGCAACTAATGAAAAACTGTTTTTT.

The rearrangement uses TRBV7-2 and TRBJ2-1; 8 bases align to TRBD2. Germline V CDR1 and CDR2: SGHTA, FQGNSA. V lost 6 bases and J lost 7; bases outside the gene matches: 14. This CDR3 is 16 amino acids long. This CDR3 reads CASRRRTASGYNEQFF. CDR3 bases: TGTGCCAGCAGGCGGCGGACGGCTAGCGGGTATAATGAGCAGTTCTTC.

The chain links TRBV9 to TRBJ2-3; 12 bases fit TRBD1. Losses at the gene ends were 0 bases for V and 6 bases for J; bases not matched to a gene: 5. Germline lookup yields CDR1 SGDLS and CDR2 YYNGEE. The CDR3 has 16 residues. The CDR3 DNA sequence: TGTGCCAGCAGCGTAGCGGGACAGGGGGCTTGGGATACGCAGTATTTT. Encoded protein: CASSVAGQGAWDTQYF. Drawing the rest from reference TRBV9 and TRBJ2-3, the complete variable domain is DSGVTQTPKHLITATGQRVTLRCSPRSGDLSVYWYQQSLDQGLQFLIQYYNGEERAKGNILERFSAQQFPDLHSELNLSSLELGDSALYFCASSVAGQGAWDTQYFGPGTRLTVL.

This clone was detected a few times. The chain links TRBV27 to TRBJ2-7, with D perhaps being TRBD1 or TRBD2 (5 bases each). The length of the CDR3 is 12 residues. V shed 3 bases and J shed 5 bases, with 8 bases lying between them. CDR1 is MNHEY, CDR2 SMNVEV, per germline (reference sequence). The CDR3 DNA is TGTGCCAGCAGTTTTGGGGGAGACGAGCAGTACTTC. Its protein product is CASSFGGDEQYF.

Written as DNA, the CDR3 is TGTGCCAGCAGTTACTCCGGACAGACGGCCTACAATGAGCAGTTCTTC. Translation gives CASSYSGQTAYNEQFF. The chain carries TRBV6-5 and TRBJ2-1; tentatively, D is TRBD1 (6 bases). Deletions cut 0 bases from V and 2 bases from J, with 11 bases between. In germline, CDR1 is MNHEY, CDR2 SVGAGI. There are 16 residues in the CDR3.

This clone was observed a few times. The chain uses TRBV29-1 and TRBJ1-5; D not resolved. The germline gives CDR1 SQVTM, CDR2 ANQGSEA. V lost 4 bases and J 0 bases, leaving 16 bases between the germline ends. The CDR3 has 16 amino acids. CDR3 sequence (DNA): TGCAGCGTTGTAGTATCTGCTACCCTTAGCAATCAGCCCCAGCATTTT. This translates into CSVVVSATLSNQPQHF.

This clone occurred a few times. This chain uses TRBV2 with TRBJ2-5; perhaps TRBD2 as D (6 bases). The CDR3 extends over 15 amino acids. Germline V gene data show CDR1 as SNHLY and CDR2 as FYNNEI. V was shortened by 2 bases and J by 4 bases, with 14 bases between the two germline ends. CDR3 amino acids: CASSEQRLGRETQYF. CDR3 nucleotide sequence: TGTGCCAGCAGTGAACAGAGACTAGGGCGAGAGACCCAGTACTTC.

Here the CDR3 reads CASSPISTDTQYF. The CDR3 DNA is TGTGCCAGCAGCCCGATTAGCACAGATACGCAGTATTTT. The J gene is TRBJ2-3, the V gene TRBV7-9; D uncertain. CDR3 length: 13 amino acids. CDR1 and CDR2 (germline): SEHNR, FQNEAQ (reference sequence). Between the trimmed V and J ends, which lost 5 bases and 0 bases, there was a span of 6 bases.